The rows below give T cell receptor beta chains drawn from one sample of a study of blood T cell repertoires in COVID-19. Only in-frame clones appear in the TCRdb table, and some are missing; sequencing was by immunoSEQ multiplex PCR. The sample yields a few hundred thousand clones, approximately 86% seen once. The sample consisted of peripheral blood. These receptor sequences come from a man aged 18 to 35 with active or convalescent COVID-19. CDR3s include the opening cysteine and the closing phenylalanine or tryptophan.

>TRBV24-1|TRBJ2-1
CATSDYPSRQGSYNEQFF
>TRBV15|TRBJ2-5
CATSRGDSFLETQYF
>TRBV7-9|TRBJ1-2
CASSLAGRGYTF
>TRBV9|TRBJ1-1
CASSVVAQGSTEAFF
>TRBV27|TRBJ2-7
CASSDGTAGYEQYF
>TRBV4-1|TRBJ1-5
CASSQDWGDNQPQHF
>TRBV21-1|TRBJ2-2
CASSKAWSGATNTGELFF
>TRBV27|TRBJ2-7
CASRNRGYEQYF
>TRBV2|TRBJ2-2
CASMGLAGTDGELFF
>TRBV9|TRBJ2-1
CASSGGVVWGGYNEQFF
>TRBV19|TRBJ2-2
CASSQVTGGSGELFF
>TRBV5-1|TRBJ1-6
CASSLGFRDSNSPLHF
>TRBV11-2|TRBJ2-3
CASSLAVTDTQYF
>TRBV4-3|TRBJ2-3
CASSQGVRPSTDTQYF
>TRBV27|TRBJ2-3
CASSLSGLAGGADTQYF
>TRBV5-1|TRBJ2-1
CATSGSPTANEQFF
>TRBV12-3/TRBV12-4|TRBJ1-5
CASSLRGLEPQHF
>TRBV9|TRBJ1-6
CASSPDLTGGGNSPLHF
>TRBV10-3|TRBJ2-7
CAISIGALGEQYF
>TRBV7-2|TRBJ2-1
CASSFRTGHGYNEQFF
>TRBV5-1|TRBJ2-3
CASSLGSYLSTDTQYF
>TRBV21-1|TRBJ1-1
CASSKPPMGQGEGNTEAFF